Below are 25 T cell receptor beta chains sequenced from a single sample in a study of PD-1 blockade in mismatch repair-deficient tumors. Sequencing was performed with immunoSEQ multiplex PCR; in TCRdb, only in-frame clones are kept and a portion is missing. The sample carries about 66,000 clones, around 73% recorded once. The sample consisted of peripheral blood, taken 2 weeks after starting pembrolizumab. Source of these receptors: an adult with mismatch repair-deficient cancer.

The V gene is TRBV19, the J gene TRBJ2-1, with a possible D match to TRBD2 (5 bases). Trimming shortened V by 4 bases and J by 4 bases, and 14 bases separated the two germline ends. The CDR3 is 15 residues long. CDR1 and CDR2 from the germline V gene are LNHDA and SQIVND (reference sequence). Here the CDR3 DNA reads TGTGCCAGTAGTACCCCTAGCTTAGAATACAATGAGCAGTTCTTC. This codes for CASSTPSLEYNEQFF.

In DNA, the CDR3 is TGTGCCAGCAGGACCCCAGGAAACCAAGGTGAAAAACTGTTTTTT. Translated, it gives CASRTPGNQGEKLFF. The chain carries TRBV28 and TRBJ1-4; no clear D. CDR1 and CDR2 from the germline V gene are MDHEN and SYDVKM. Trimming removed 6 bases at V and 7 bases at J, with 18 bases between. CDR3 size: 15 residues.

The chain links TRBV4-1 to TRBJ2-3; D not resolved. Germline V lookup: CDR1 MGHRA, CDR2 YSYEKL. Deletions cut 0 bases from V and 0 bases from J, with 7 bases between. The CDR3 is 15 amino acids. The chain's CDR3 is CASSQEQISTDTQYF. CDR3 DNA: TGCGCCAGCAGCCAAGAACAGATTAGCACAGATACGCAGTATTTT.

J is TRBJ2-7 and V is TRBV27, with 7 nucleotides matching TRBD1. The CDR3 is 16 amino acids. J gave up 3 bases and V 4 bases, and 12 bases lay outside the gene matches. Germline-derived CDR1 and CDR2 are MNHEY and SMNVEV (reference sequence). The CDR3 protein is CASSYRGRTARYEQYF. The CDR3 region has the DNA TGTGCCAGCAGTTACAGGGGCCGAACGGCGCGCTACGAGCAGTACTTC.

V usage is TRBV11-3 and J usage is TRBJ2-7; D remains unclear. Per germline, CDR1 SGHNT and CDR2 YENEEA. The CDR3 contains 11 residues. The V end was cut by 2 bases, the J end by 5 bases, with 4 bases between. CDR3 sequence reads: CASSLRNEQYF. The CDR3 DNA is TGTGCCAGCAGCTTAAGGAACGAGCAGTACTTC.

The chain has TRBV15 and TRBJ1-2; 12 bases align to TRBD1. The J segment lost 10 bases and the V segment lost 5 bases, leaving 8 bases of the junction unmatched. The length of the CDR3 is 14 residues. Germline CDR1 is LNHNV and CDR2 is YYDKDF (reference sequence). The CDR3 loop reads CATSPTGTGGAYTF. DNA of the CDR3: TGTGCCACCAGCCCCACCGGGACAGGGGGCGCCTACACCTTC.

This chain links TRBV18 with TRBJ2-7, with D unresolved. The V and J ends lost 2 bases and 4 bases respectively, with 6 bases between them. Germline V gene data show CDR1 as KGHSH and CDR2 as LQKENI. The CDR3 extends over 12 amino acids. CDR3 protein: CASSPTDYEQYF. CDR3 DNA sequence: TGTGCCAGCTCACCAACGGATTACGAGCAGTACTTC.

There are a few counts of this clone. An end of the junction does not agree with germline; a read error may underlie this. The genes are TRBV5-3 and TRBJ1-1, with a weak D call TRBD1 (5 bases). TRBV5-3 is an ORF for which the function is uncertain. The CDR3 has 13 amino acids. CDR3 in DNA: TGTGCCAGCAGCTTAGGGGCGTACACTGAAGCTTTCTTT. It specifies CASSLGAYTEAFF.

The rearrangement uses TRBV18 and TRBJ2-1, with D tentatively TRBD2 (5 bases). Trimming removed 2 bases at V and 8 bases at J, with 7 bases between. This CDR3 comprises 12 residues. Germline CDR1 and CDR2: KGHSH and LQKENI. The CDR3 coding sequence is TGTGCCAGCTCACCAATGCGGGATGAGCAGTTCTTC. Amino acids: CASSPMRDEQFF.

Comment on this clone: This sample includes further DNA sequences coding for the same CDR3. The chain links TRBV5-1 to TRBJ2-5; no reliable D call. The CDR3 covers 11 residues. Germline CDR1 reads SGHRS; CDR2 reads YFSETQ. The V gene lost 0 bases and the J gene lost 5 bases, with 2 bases spanning the gap. CDR3 DNA: TGCGCCAGCAGCTTGGAGGAGACCCAGTACTTC. This translates into CASSLEETQYF.

This clone came up once. The rearrangement uses TRBV7-6 and TRBJ2-7; a weak D match, TRBD1 (7 bases). The CDR3 covers 14 residues. Germline-derived CDR1 and CDR2 are SGHVS and FNYEAQ. The ends were cut back, 5 bases at V and 3 bases at J, with 14 bases in the middle. CDR3 region: CASSRRDRNYEQYF. Here the CDR3 DNA reads TGTGCCAGCAGCCGGCGGGACAGAAACTACGAGCAGTACTTC.

The chain recombines TRBV5-1 with TRBJ2-1; TRBD2 aligns across 10 bases. V lost 1 base, J lost 9 bases, and 19 bases stayed unmatched. Germline CDR1 SGHRS, CDR2 YFSETQ. The CDR3 covers 19 residues. The CDR3 DNA follows: TGCGCCAGCAGCTTGTCTAGCGGGAGCTATACGGGGGATATTTCTGAGCAGTTCTTC. Translated, it gives CASSLSSGSYTGDISEQFF. Supplemented by reference TRBV5-1 and TRBJ2-1, the full variable domain reads KAGVTQTPRYLIKTRGQQVTLSCSPISGHRSVSWYQQTPGQGLQFLFEYFSETQRNKGNFPGRFSGRQFSNSRSEMNVSTLELGDSALYLCASSLSSGSYTGDISEQFFGPGTRLTVL.

This clone has just a few counts. The chain joins TRBV14 to TRBJ2-4, with 11 nucleotides matching TRBD2. V trimming: 4 bases; J trimming: 5 bases; junction bases outside the gene matches: 4. The CDR3 is 15 residues long. CDR1 and CDR2 (germline): SGHDN, FVKESK. CDR3 sequence reads: CASSPLGLAENIQYF. As DNA, the CDR3 is TGTGCCAGCAGCCCCCTGGGACTAGCGGAAAACATTCAGTACTTC.

The rearrangement uses TRBV6-6 and TRBJ1-1, with D maybe TRBD1 (6 bases). V was trimmed by 6 bases and J by 2 bases, leaving 13 bases between them. In germline, CDR1 is MNHNY, CDR2 SVGAGI (reference sequence). The CDR3 sequence is 14 residues long. The DNA of the CDR3 is TGTGCCAGCAGCCTGAGGACAGTTAACACTGAAGCTTTCTTT. This gives the protein CASSLRTVNTEAFF.

The CDR3, as DNA: TGTGCCAGTAGTATAGTCTTATCTTACCCGAACACTGAAGCTTTCTTT. It encodes CASSIVLSYPNTEAFF. The chain couples TRBV19 to TRBJ1-1; no firm D call. Germline loops: CDR1 LNHDA, CDR2 SQIVND (reference sequence). The CDR3 is made up of 16 amino acids. V was shortened by 1 base and J by 1 base, with 13 bases between the two germline ends.

Only a few counts were recorded for this clone. Other nucleotide sequences from this sample produce the same CDR3. DNA of the CDR3: TGCGCCAGCAGCCAAGGGGGACTAGGGGGGGATACGCAGTATTTT. Protein sequence: CASSQGGLGGDTQYF. The rearrangement uses TRBV4-3 and TRBJ2-3, with 8 bases matching TRBD2. Germline values: CDR1 LGHNA, CDR2 YSLEER. This CDR3 has 15 residues. Unmatched junction bases numbered 6, after V lost 1 base and J lost 6 bases.

This clone came up many times. The rearrangement links TRBV9 to TRBJ2-7, with no clear D. The CDR3 extends over 13 amino acids. Germline loops: CDR1 SGDLS, CDR2 YYNGEE. V lost 3 bases and J 5 bases, leaving 12 bases between the germline ends. The CDR3 nucleotides are TGTGCCAGCAGCGGGAGCCCTTTTGACGAGCAGTACTTC. This translates into CASSGSPFDEQYF.

The rearrangement joins TRBV6-5 to TRBJ2-7; unclear D gene. This CDR3 comprises 13 residues. Germline V gives CDR1 MNHEY, CDR2 SVGAGI. Trimming pared 5 bases from V and 0 bases from J, leaving 8 bases between. In DNA form, the CDR3 reads TGTGCCAGCAGTCCCCGGACCTCCTACGAGCAGTACTTC. Protein product: CASSPRTSYEQYF.

V is TRBV7-2 and J is TRBJ2-3; a possible D gene is TRBD2 (7 bases). Germline CDR1 is SGHTA and CDR2 is FQGNSA. The CDR3 runs 15 residues. V was cut by 2 bases and J by 9 bases, with 18 bases left in between. The CDR3 sequence: CASSLSAGAPGTQYF. The CDR3 coding sequence is TGTGCCAGCAGCTTATCCGCGGGGGCCCCTGGAACGCAGTATTTT.

The V gene is TRBV4-1, the J gene TRBJ1-2; D possibly corresponds to TRBD1 (5 bases). The V end was cut by 2 bases, the J end by 0 bases, with 13 bases between. CDR3 size: 16 residues. From germline, CDR1 is MGHRA and CDR2 YSYEKL. The CDR3 coding sequence is TGCGCCAGCAGCCAATCCCAGGGAGTCACTAACTATGGCTACACCTTC. The encoded protein is CASSQSQGVTNYGYTF.

This chain joins TRBV19 and TRBJ1-5; D gene unclear. This CDR3 has 13 amino acids. Looked up from germline, CDR1 is LNHDA and CDR2 is SQIVND (reference sequence). The germline V and J ends were trimmed by 5 bases and 2 bases, with 7 bases remaining between them. CDR3 loop: CASSFLGNQPQHF. CDR3 sequence (DNA): TGTGCCAGTAGTTTTTTAGGCAATCAGCCCCAGCATTTT.

V usage is TRBV12-5 and J usage is TRBJ2-3, with D possibly being TRBD2 (6 bases). This CDR3 is 14 amino acids long. Germline V lookup: CDR1 LGHNT, CDR2 FRNRAP. The V end lost 8 bases, the J end lost 0 bases, and 12 bases lay between the germline ends. CDR3 protein: CASNKGLSTDTQYF. DNA for the CDR3: TGTGCTAGTAATAAGGGACTTAGCACAGATACGCAGTATTTT.

This clone was recorded a few times. The V gene is TRBV30, the J gene TRBJ1-1; 7 bases are shared with TRBD1. Germline CDR1 is GTSNPN and CDR2 is SVGIG (reference sequence). J lost 4 bases, V lost 0 bases, and 2 bases had no gene match. This CDR3 comprises 13 residues. CDR3: CAWSVDRATEAFF. The CDR3 bases are TGTGCCTGGAGTGTTGACAGGGCCACTGAAGCTTTCTTT.

The rearrangement uses TRBV10-3 and TRBJ1-5; 10 bases are a match to TRBD1. V lost 5 bases to trimming and J lost 7 bases; unmatched junction nucleotides: 5. This CDR3 has 14 residues. Per germline, CDR1 ENHRY and CDR2 SYGVKD. CDR3 in amino acids: CAISSGTGEQPQHF. CDR3 in DNA: TGTGCCATCAGTTCCGGGACAGGGGAGCAGCCCCAGCATTTT.

The J gene is TRBJ2-7, the V gene TRBV19; D is unresolved. The CDR3 consists of 15 residues. V dropped 6 bases and J dropped 2 bases, with 17 bases sitting between them. Germline loops: CDR1 LNHDA, CDR2 SQIVND (reference sequence). The CDR3 DNA sequence: TGTGCCAGTAGGATCGGTCAAGAAAGACCCTACGAGCAGTACTTC. Protein sequence: CASRIGQERPYEQYF.